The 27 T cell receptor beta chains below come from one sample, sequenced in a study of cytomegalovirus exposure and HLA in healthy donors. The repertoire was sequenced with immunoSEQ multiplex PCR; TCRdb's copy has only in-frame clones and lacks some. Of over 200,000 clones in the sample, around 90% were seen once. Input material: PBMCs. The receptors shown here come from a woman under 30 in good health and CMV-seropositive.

CDR3 residues: CASSSILTGMNTEAFF. In DNA, the CDR3 is TGTGCCAGCAGTTCGATCTTGACAGGGATGAACACTGAAGCTTTCTTT. The genes are TRBV27 and TRBJ1-1; 7 bases match TRBD1. Trimming removed 4 bases from V and 0 bases from J; junction bases left unmatched: 8. There are 16 residues in the CDR3. Germline CDR1 is MNHEY and CDR2 is SMNVEV (reference sequence).

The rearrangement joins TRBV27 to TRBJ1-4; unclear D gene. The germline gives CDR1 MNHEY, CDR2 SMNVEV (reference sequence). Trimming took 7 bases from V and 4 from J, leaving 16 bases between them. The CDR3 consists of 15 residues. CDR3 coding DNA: TGTGCCAGCATGGGGAGGGATCTTAGTAATGAAAAACTGTTTTTT. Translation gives CASMGRDLSNEKLFF.

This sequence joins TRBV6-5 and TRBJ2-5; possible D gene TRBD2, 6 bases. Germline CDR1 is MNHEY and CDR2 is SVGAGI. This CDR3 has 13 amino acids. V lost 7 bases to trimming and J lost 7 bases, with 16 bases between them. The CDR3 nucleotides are TGTGCCAGCACCCAGCCGGGGCGGGGGACCCAGTACTTC. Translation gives CASTQPGRGTQYF.

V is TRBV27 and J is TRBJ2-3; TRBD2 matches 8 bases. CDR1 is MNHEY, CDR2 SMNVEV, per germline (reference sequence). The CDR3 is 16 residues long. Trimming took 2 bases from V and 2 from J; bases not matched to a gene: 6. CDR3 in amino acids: CASSLGGGIYTDTQYF. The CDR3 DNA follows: TGTGCCAGCAGTTTAGGCGGGGGGATTTACACAGATACGCAGTATTTT.

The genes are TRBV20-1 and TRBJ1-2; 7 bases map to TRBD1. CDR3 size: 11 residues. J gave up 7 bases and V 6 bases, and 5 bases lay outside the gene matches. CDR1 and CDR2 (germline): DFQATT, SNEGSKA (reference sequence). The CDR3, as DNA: TGCAGTGCAGTGAGACAGGGTGGCTACACCTTC. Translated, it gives CSAVRQGGYTF.

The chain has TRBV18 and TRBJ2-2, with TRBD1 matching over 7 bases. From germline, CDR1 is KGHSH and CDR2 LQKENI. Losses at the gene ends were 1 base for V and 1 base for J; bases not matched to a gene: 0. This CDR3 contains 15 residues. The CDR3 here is CASSPRTGNTGELFF. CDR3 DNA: TGTGCCAGCTCACCACGGACAGGGAACACCGGGGAGCTGTTTTTT.

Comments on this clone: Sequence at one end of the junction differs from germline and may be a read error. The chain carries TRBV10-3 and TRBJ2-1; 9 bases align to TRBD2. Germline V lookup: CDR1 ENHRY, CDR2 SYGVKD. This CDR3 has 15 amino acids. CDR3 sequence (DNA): TGTGCCATCAGTGAGTCGATAGCGGGAGCCCGTCTGCGGATCTTC. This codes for CAISESIAGARLRIF.

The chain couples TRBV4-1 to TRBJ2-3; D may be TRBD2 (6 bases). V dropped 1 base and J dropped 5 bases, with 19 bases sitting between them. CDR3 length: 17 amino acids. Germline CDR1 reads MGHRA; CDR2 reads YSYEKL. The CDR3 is CASSQGRRSGPIDTQYF. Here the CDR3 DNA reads TGCGCCAGCAGCCAAGGCCGGCGGAGCGGGCCCATAGATACGCAGTATTTT.

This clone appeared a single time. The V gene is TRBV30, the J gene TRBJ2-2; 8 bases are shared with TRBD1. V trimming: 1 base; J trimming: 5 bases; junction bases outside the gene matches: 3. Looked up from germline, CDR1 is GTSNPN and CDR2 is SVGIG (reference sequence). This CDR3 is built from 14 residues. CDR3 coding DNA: TGTGCCTGGAGTGCGGACAGGGTAACCGGGGAGCTGTTTTTT. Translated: CAWSADRVTGELFF.

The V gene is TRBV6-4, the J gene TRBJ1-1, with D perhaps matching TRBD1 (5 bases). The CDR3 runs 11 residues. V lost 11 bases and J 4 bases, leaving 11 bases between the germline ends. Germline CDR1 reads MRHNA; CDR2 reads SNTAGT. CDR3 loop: CASRQGTEAFF. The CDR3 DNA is TGTGCCTCCCGCCAGGGCACTGAAGCTTTCTTT.

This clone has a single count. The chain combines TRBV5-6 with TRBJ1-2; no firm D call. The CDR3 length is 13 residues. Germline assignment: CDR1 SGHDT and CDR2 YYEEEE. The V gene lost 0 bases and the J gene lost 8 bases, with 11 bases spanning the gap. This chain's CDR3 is CASSLVSGYGYTF. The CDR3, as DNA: TGTGCCAGCAGCTTGGTTTCGGGGTACGGCTACACCTTC.

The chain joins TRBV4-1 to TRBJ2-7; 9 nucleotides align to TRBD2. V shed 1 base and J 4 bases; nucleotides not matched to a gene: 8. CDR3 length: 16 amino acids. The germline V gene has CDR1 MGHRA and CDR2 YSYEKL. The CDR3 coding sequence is TGCGCCAGCAGCCAAGTGTCTAGCGGGATGAGTTACGAGCAGTACTTC. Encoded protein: CASSQVSSGMSYEQYF.

The CDR3, as DNA: TGCGCCAGCAGCCCCCTCCTGGCTAGCGGCCACAATGAGCAGTTCTTC. Translation gives CASSPLLASGHNEQFF. This chain uses TRBV5-1 with TRBJ2-1, with 7 bases lining up with TRBD2. Germline V gives CDR1 SGHRS, CDR2 YFSETQ. The CDR3 spans 16 residues. The V gene end was trimmed by 4 bases and the J gene end by 5 bases; junction bases not matched to a gene: 12.

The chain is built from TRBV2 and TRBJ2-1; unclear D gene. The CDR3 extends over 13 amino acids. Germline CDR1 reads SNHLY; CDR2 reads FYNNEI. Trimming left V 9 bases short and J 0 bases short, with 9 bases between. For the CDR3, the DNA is TGTGCCAGGGTCCGGGTCTCCTACAATGAGCAGTTCTTC. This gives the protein CARVRVSYNEQFF. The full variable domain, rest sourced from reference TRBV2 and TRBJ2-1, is EPEVTQTPSHQVTQMGQEVILRCVPISNHLYFYWYRQILGQKVEFLVSFYNNEISEKSEIFDDQFSVERPDGSNFTLKIRSTKLEDSAMYFCARVRVSYNEQFFGPGTRLTVL.

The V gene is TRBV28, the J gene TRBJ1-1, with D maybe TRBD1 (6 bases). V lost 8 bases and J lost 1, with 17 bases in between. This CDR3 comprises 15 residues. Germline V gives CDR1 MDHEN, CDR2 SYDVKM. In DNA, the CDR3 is TGTGCCAGCCTTAAGGGGGGGCGGGGGAACACTGAAGCTTTCTTT. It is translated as CASLKGGRGNTEAFF.

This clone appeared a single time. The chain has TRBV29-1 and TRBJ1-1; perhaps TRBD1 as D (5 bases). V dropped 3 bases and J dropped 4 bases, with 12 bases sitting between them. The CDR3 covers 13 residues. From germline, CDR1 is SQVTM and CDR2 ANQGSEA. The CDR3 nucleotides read TGCAGCGTTGAGGGCACCGGGGGCACTGAAGCTTTCTTT. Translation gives CSVEGTGGTEAFF.

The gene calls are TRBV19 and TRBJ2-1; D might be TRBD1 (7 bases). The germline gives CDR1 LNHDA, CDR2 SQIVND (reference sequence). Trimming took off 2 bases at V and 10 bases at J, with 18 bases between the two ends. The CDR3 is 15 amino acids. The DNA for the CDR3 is TGTGCCAGTAGTATAATTGGTGGAGGGGGCTTAGAGCAGTTCTTC. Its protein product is CASSIIGGGGLEQFF.

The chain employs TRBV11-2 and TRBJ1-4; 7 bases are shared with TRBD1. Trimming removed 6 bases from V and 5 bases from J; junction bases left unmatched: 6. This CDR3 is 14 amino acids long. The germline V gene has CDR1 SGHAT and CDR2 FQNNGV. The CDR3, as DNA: TGTGCCAGCAGGAGACCAGGGGGGAATGAAAAACTGTTTTTT. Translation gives CASRRPGGNEKLFF.

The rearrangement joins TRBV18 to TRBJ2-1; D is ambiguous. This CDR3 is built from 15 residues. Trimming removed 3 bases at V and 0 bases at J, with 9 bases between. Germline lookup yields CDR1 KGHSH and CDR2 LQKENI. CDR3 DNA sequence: TGTGCCAGCTCACCCTTGGCAAGCTCCTACAATGAGCAGTTCTTC. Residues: CASSPLASSYNEQFF.

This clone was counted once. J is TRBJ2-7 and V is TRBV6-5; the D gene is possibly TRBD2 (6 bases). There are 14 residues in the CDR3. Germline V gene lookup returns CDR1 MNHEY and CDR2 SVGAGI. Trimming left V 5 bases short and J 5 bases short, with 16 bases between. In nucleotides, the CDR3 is TGTGCCAGCAGTCAAGGAGGGGTTTTTAACGAGCAGTACTTC. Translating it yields CASSQGGVFNEQYF.

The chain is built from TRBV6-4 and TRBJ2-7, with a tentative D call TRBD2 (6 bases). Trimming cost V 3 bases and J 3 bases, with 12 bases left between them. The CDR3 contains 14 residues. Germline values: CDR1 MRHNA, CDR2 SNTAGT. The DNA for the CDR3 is TGTGCCAGCAGTGAAACGACTAGTAGCTACGAGCAGTACTTC. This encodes CASSETTSSYEQYF.

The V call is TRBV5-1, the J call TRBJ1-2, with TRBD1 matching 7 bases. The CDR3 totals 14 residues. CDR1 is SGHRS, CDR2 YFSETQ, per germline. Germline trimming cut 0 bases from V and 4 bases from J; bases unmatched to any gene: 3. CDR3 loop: CASSLDPGGYGYTF. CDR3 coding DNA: TGCGCCAGCAGCTTGGACCCAGGGGGCTATGGCTACACCTTC.

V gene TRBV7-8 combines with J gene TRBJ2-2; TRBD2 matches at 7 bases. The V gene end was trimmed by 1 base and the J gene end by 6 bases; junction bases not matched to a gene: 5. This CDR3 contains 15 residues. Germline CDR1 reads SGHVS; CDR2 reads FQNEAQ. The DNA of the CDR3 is TGTGCCAGCAGCTTAGGGGGCGCGGGGGCCGGGGAGCTGTTTTTT. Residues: CASSLGGAGAGELFF.

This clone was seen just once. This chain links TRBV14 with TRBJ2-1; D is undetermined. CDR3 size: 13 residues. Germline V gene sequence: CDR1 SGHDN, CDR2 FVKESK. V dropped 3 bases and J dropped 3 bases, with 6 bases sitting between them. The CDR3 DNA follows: TGTGCCAGCAGCCACCTTCTCTACAATGAGCAGTTCTTC. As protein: CASSHLLYNEQFF.

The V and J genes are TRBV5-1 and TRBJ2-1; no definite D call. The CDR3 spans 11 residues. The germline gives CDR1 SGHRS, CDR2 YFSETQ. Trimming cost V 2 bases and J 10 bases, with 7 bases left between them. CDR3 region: CASSFLGEQFF. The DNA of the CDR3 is TGCGCCAGCAGCTTTTTGGGCGAGCAGTTCTTC. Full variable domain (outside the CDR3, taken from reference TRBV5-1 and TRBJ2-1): KAGVTQTPRYLIKTRGQQVTLSCSPISGHRSVSWYQQTPGQGLQFLFEYFSETQRNKGNFPGRFSGRQFSNSRSEMNVSTLELGDSALYLCASSFLGEQFFGPGTRLTVL.

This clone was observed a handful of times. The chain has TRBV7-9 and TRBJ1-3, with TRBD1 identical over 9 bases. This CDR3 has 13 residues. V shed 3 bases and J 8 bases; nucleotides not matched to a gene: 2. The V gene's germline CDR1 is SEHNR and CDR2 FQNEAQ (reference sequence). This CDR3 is CASSLGQGDTIYF. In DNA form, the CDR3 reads TGTGCCAGCAGCTTGGGACAGGGAGACACCATATATTTT.

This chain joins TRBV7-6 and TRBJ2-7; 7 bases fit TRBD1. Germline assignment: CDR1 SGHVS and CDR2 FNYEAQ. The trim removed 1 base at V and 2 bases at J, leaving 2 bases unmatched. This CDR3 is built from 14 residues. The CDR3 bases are TGTGCCAGCAGCTTAGGAGGGGGCCCCTACGAGCAGTACTTC. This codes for CASSLGGGPYEQYF.